These 6 T cell receptor beta chains came from one sample sequenced in a study of CD8 T cells in ankylosing spondylitis. TCRdb used MiXCR to reprocess the 5' RACE reads, holding one entry per CDR3 protein. This table has about 160,000 distinct CDR3 sequences, around 19% appearing once. Sample: blood, either unsorted or a sorted T cell fraction (not recorded which). These receptors were collected from a male donor with ankylosing spondylitis or in good health (not recorded which).

This clonotype was picked up a small number of times. The rearrangement joins TRBV12-3 or TRBV12-4 to TRBJ2-5; TRBD1 matches at 7 bases. The CDR3 covers 14 residues. The junction had 8 bases not matched to a gene; V was cut back by 5 bases and J by 5 bases. CDR3 DNA: TGTGCCAGCAGTATATCGACAGGGCGGGAGACCCAGTACTTC. Translation gives CASSISTGRETQYF.

This clonotype has ten or more counts. One end of the junction fails to match germline, which may point to a read error. This sequence joins TRBV20-1 and TRBJ2-1; no definite D call. This CDR3 comprises 13 residues. CDR1 is DFQATT and CDR2 is SNEGSKA in the germline V gene (reference sequence). The CDR3 DNA is TGCAGTGCGAGAGGCCTCCTGTACAATGAGCAGTTCTTC. This gives the protein CSARGLLYNEQFF.

The chain joins TRBV2 to TRBJ2-5, with 7 nucleotides matching TRBD2. The CDR3 is 15 amino acids. CDR1 and CDR2 from the germline V gene are SNHLY and FYNNEI. With 6 bases clipped from V and 2 bases from J, the junction kept 9 bases outside the gene matches. The CDR3 reads CASSTLSGEQETQYF. CDR3 DNA sequence: TGTGCCAGCAGCACTTTGAGCGGGGAGCAAGAGACCCAGTACTTC.

This clonotype showed up just a few times. The CDR3 reads CASSLGGGSNQPQHF. The CDR3, as DNA: TGTGCCAGCAGTTTAGGTGGCGGAAGCAATCAGCCCCAGCATTTT. The chain carries TRBV12-3 or TRBV12-4 and TRBJ1-5, with D unclear. The CDR3 spans 15 residues. Trimming stripped 1 base from V and 1 base from J, with 8 bases between.

The V and J genes are TRBV12-3 or TRBV12-4 and TRBJ2-5, with 11 bases aligning to TRBD1. With V trimmed by 0 bases and J by 4 bases, 10 bases remained unmatched. The CDR3 spans 18 residues. CDR3 in DNA: TGTGCCAGCAGTTTAGCCCCACCGTGGACAGGGGGCCCAGAGACCCAGTACTTC. Translating it yields CASSLAPPWTGGPETQYF.

This clonotype was seen ten or more times. V and J are TRBV5-1 and TRBJ1-1; the D gene is possibly TRBD1 (5 bases). The CDR3 totals 13 residues. V was cut by 0 bases and J by 5 bases, with 8 bases left in between. Germline CDR1 and CDR2: SGHRS and YFSETQ. For the CDR3, the DNA is TGCGCCAGCAGCTTGGCGTGGGGGACTGAAGCTTTCTTT. It specifies CASSLAWGTEAFF.